The 2 T cell receptor beta chains listed next were all sequenced from one sample in a study of CD8 T cells in Susac syndrome. The authors reverse transcribed about 0.5 to 1 ug RNA with random hexamers. TCRdb ran MiXCR on the immunoSEQ multiplex PCR reads and lists one entry per CDR3 protein. Of some 120,000 distinct CDR3 sequences detected, about 93% appear once; the ten largest clones hold more than 0.095%. The sample consisted of CD4+ T cells from PBMCs. The receptors stem from a human donor in good health.

The chain has TRBV6-1 and TRBJ2-2, with a tentative D call TRBD1 (5 bases). This CDR3 has 11 residues. Trimming took off 2 bases at V and 14 bases at J, with 9 bases between the two ends. Germline lookup yields CDR1 MNHNS and CDR2 SASEGT. The CDR3 bases are TGTGCCAGCAGTGAATCGCAGGGACTGTTTTTT. Amino acid sequence: CASSESQGLFF.

The chain links TRBV29-1 to TRBJ2-5; 8 bases map to TRBD2. Losses at the gene ends were 7 bases for V and 1 base for J; bases not matched to a gene: 8. CDR1 and CDR2 (germline): SQVTM, ANQGSEA. The CDR3 runs to 14 residues. CDR3 sequence reads: CSADTSGSQETQYF. CDR3 in DNA: TGCAGCGCCGATACTAGCGGAAGCCAAGAGACCCAGTACTTC. The full variable domain, with the rest looked up from reference TRBV29-1 and TRBJ2-5, is SAVISQKPSRDICQRGTSLTIQCQVDSQVTMMFWYRQQPGQSLTLIATANQGSEATYESGFVIDKFPISRPNLTFSTLTVSNMSPEDSSIYLCSADTSGSQETQYFGPGTRLLVL.